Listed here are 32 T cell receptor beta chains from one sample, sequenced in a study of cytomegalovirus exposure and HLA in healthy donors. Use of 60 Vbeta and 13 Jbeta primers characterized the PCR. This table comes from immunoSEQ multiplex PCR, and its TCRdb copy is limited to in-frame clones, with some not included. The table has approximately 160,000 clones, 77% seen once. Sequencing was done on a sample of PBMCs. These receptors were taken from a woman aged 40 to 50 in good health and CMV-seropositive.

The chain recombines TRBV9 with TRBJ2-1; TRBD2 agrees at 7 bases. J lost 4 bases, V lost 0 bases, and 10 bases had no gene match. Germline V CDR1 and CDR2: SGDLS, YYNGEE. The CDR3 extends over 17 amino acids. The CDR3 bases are TGTGCCAGCAGCGTAGCGGCTAGCGGTCCTGCATACAATGAGCAGTTCTTC. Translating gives CASSVAASGPAYNEQFF.

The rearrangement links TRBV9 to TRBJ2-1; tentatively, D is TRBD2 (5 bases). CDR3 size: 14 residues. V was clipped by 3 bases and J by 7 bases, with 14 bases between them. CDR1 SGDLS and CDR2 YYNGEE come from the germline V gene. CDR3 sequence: CASSALLGANEQFF. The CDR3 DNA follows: TGTGCCAGCAGCGCCCTACTAGGAGCGAATGAGCAGTTCTTC.

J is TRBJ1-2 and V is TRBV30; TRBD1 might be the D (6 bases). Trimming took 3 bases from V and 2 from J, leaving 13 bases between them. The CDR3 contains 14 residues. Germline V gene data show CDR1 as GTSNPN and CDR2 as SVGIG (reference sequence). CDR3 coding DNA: TGTGCCTGGAGCGGACAGAGGACCAACTATGGCTACACCTTC. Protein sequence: CAWSGQRTNYGYTF.

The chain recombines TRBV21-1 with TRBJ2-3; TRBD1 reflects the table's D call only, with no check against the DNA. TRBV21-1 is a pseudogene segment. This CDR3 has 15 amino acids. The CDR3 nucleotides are TGTGCCAGCAGCCCGGGACAGGGTGGGACAGATACGCAGTATTTT. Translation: CASSPGQGGTDTQYF.

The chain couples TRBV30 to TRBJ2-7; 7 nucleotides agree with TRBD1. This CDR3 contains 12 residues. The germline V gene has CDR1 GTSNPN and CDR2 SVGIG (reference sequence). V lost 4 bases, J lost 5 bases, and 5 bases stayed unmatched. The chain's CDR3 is CAWTQGNHEQYF. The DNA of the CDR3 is TGTGCCTGGACACAGGGGAACCACGAGCAGTACTTC.

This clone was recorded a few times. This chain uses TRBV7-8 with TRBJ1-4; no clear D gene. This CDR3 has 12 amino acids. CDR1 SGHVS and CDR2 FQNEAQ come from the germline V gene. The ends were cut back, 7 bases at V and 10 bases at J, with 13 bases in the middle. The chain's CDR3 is CASTRSPGKLFF. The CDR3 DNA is TGTGCCAGCACCCGTAGTCCTGGAAAACTGTTTTTT.

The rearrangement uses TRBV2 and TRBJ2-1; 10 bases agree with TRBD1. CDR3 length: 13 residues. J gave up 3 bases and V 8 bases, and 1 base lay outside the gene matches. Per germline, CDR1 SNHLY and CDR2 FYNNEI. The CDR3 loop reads CASGQGVYNEQFF. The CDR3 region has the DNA TGTGCCAGCGGACAGGGGGTCTACAATGAGCAGTTCTTC.

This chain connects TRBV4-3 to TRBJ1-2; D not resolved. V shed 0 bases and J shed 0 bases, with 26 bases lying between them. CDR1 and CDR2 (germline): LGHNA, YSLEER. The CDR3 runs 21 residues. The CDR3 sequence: CASSQDRASGEVPIANYGYTF. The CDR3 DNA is TGCGCCAGCAGCCAAGATCGGGCGTCCGGGGAAGTGCCCATAGCTAACTATGGCTACACCTTC.

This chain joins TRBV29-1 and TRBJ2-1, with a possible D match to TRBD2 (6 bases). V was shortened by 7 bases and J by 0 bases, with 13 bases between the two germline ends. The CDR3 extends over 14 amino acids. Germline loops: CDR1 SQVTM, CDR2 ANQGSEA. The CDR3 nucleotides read TGCAGCGCCGCGCGGGGTAGCTCCTACAATGAGCAGTTCTTC. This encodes CSAARGSSYNEQFF.

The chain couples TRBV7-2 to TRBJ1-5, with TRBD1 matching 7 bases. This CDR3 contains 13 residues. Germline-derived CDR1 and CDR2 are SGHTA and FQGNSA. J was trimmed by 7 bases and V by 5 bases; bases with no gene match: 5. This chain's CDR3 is CASSTDREQPQHF. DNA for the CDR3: TGTGCCAGCAGCACCGACAGGGAACAGCCCCAGCATTTT.

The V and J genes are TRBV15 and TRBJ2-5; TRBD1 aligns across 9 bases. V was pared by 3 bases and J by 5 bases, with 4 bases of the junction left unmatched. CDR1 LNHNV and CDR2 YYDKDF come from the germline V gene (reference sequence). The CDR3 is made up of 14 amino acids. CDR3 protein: CATSRDRGGETQYF. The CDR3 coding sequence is TGTGCCACCAGCAGGGACAGGGGAGGGGAGACCCAGTACTTC.

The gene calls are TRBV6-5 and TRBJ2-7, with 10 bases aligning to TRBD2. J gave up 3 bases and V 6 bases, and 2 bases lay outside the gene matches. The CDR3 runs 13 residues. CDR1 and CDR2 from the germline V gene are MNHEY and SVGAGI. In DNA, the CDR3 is TGTGCCAGCAGGAGGACTAGCGGCTACGAGCAGTACTTC. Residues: CASRRTSGYEQYF.

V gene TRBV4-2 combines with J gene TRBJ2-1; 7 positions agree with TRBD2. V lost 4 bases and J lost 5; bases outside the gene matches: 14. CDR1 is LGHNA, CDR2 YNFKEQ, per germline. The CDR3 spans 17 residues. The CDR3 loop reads CASSPGASGPEDNEQFF. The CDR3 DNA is TGTGCCAGCAGCCCCGGGGCTAGCGGTCCGGAGGACAATGAGCAGTTCTTC.

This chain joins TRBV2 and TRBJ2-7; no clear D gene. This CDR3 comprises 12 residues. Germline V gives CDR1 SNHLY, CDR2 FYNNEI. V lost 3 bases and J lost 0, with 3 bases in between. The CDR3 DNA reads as TGTGCCAGCAGTGACAGCTCCTACGAGCAGTACTTC. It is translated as CASSDSSYEQYF.

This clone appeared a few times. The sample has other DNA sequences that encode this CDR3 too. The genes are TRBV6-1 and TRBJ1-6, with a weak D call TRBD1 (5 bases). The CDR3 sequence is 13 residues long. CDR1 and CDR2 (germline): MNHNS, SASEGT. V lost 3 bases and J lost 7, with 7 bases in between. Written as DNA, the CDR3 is TGTGCCAGCAGTGACAGGGAAAATTCACCCCTCCACTTT. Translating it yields CASSDRENSPLHF.

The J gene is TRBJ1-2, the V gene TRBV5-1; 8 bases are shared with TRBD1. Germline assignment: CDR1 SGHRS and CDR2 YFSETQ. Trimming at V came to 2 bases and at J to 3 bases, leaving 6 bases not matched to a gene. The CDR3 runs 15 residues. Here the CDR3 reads CASSLDRGRDYGYTF. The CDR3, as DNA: TGCGCCAGCAGCTTAGACAGGGGTCGGGACTATGGCTACACCTTC.

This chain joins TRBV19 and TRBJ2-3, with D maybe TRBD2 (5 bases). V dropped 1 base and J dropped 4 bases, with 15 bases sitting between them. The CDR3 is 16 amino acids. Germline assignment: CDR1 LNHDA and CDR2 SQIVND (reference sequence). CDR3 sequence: CASSIGSATSSDTQYF. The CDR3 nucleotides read TGTGCCAGTAGTATAGGTAGCGCCACAAGTTCAGATACGCAGTATTTT.

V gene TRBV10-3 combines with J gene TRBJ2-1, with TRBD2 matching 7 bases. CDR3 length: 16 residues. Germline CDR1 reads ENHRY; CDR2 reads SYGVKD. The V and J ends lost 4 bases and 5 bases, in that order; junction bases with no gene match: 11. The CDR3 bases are TGTGCCATCAGTGTAAGATTTAGCGGGTCAGACAATGAGCAGTTCTTC. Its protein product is CAISVRFSGSDNEQFF.

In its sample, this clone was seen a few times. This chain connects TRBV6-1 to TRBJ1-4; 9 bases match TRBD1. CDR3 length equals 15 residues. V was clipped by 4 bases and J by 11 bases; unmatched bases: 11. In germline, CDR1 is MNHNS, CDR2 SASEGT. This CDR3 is CASSAPGTGYGKLFF. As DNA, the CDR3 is TGTGCCAGCAGTGCACCCGGGACAGGGTACGGGAAACTGTTTTTT.

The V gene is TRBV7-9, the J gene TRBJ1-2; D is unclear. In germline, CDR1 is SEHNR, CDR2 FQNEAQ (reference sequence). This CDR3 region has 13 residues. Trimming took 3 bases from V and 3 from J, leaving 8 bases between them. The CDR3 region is CASSFEGHYGYTF. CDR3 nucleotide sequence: TGTGCCAGCAGCTTTGAGGGCCACTATGGCTACACCTTC.

The CDR3 DNA is TGTGCCATCAGTGGGGAGCGGGCGCGGTCCTACGAGCAGTACTTC. Protein: CAISGERARSYEQYF. This chain connects TRBV10-3 to TRBJ2-7; the D gene is possibly TRBD2 (6 bases). Germline V gene data show CDR1 as ENHRY and CDR2 as SYGVKD. The CDR3 is made up of 15 amino acids. V was pared by 4 bases and J by 1 base, with 14 bases between.

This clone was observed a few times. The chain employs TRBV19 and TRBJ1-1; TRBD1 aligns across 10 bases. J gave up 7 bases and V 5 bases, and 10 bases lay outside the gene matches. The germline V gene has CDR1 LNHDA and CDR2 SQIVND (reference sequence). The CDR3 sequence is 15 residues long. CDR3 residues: CASSPPRQGAGEAFF. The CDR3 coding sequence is TGTGCCAGTAGTCCTCCAAGACAGGGGGCCGGTGAAGCTTTCTTT.

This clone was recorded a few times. CDR3 loop: CASRLPSLLAPHYNEQFF. CDR3 nucleotides: TGTGCAAGTCGCTTACCATCCTTACTAGCCCCCCACTACAATGAGCAGTTCTTC. The genes are TRBV12-2 and TRBJ2-1; the table's D call TRBD2 went unverified against the DNA. TRBV12-2 is a pseudogene locus. This CDR3 contains 18 residues.

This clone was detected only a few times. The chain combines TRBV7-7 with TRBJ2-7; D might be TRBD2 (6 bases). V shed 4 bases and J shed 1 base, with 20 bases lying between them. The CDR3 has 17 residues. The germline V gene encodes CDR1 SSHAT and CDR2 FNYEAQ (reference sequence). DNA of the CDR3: TGTGCCAGCAGCTATGACCGCGGGACGCTAAAATCCTACGAGCAGTACTTC. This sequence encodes CASSYDRGTLKSYEQYF.

CDR3 amino acids: CSVAAGGNTGELFF. For the CDR3, the DNA is TGCAGCGTTGCAGCAGGGGGTAACACCGGGGAGCTGTTTTTT. V usage is TRBV29-1 and J usage is TRBJ2-2; TRBD1 agrees at 7 bases. CDR1 and CDR2 from the germline V gene are SQVTM and ANQGSEA. The V segment lost 4 bases and the J segment 2 bases; nucleotides outside the gene matches: 4. CDR3 length: 14 amino acids.

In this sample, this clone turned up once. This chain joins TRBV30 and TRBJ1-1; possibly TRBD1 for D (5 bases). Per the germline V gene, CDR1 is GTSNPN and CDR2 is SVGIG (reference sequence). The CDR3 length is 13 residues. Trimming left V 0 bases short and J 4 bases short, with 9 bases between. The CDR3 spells CAWSVQDSTEAFF. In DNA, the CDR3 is TGTGCCTGGAGTGTACAGGATAGCACTGAAGCTTTCTTT.

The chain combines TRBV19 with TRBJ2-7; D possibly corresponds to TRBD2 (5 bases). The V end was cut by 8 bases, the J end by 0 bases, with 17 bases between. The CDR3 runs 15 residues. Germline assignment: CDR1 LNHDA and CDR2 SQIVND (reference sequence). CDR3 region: CASRRVGSSSYEQYF. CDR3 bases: TGTGCCAGTCGGCGGGTGGGCTCGAGCTCCTACGAGCAGTACTTC.

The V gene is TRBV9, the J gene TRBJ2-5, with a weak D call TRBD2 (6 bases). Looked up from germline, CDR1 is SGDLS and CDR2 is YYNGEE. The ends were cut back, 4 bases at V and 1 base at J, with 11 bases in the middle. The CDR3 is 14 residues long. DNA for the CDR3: TGTGCCAGCAGCCTCGGGACTGGCCAAGAGACCCAGTACTTC. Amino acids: CASSLGTGQETQYF.

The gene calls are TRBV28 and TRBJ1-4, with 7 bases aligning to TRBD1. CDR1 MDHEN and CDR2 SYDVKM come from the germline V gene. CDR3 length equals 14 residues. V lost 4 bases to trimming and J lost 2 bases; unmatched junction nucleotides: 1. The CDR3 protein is CASSSGQTNEKLFF. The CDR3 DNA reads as TGTGCCAGCAGTTCGGGACAGACTAATGAAAAACTGTTTTTT.

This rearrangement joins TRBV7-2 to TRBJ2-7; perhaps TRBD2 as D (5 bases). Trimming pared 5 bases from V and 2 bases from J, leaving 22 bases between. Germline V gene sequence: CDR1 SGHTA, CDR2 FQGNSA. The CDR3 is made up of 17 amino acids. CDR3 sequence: CASSPAHGADLTYEQYF. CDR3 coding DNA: TGTGCCAGCAGCCCGGCCCACGGAGCGGACCTAACCTACGAGCAGTACTTC. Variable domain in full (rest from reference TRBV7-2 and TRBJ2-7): GAGVSQSPSNKVTEKGKDVELRCDPISGHTALYWYRQSLGQGLEFLIYFQGNSAPDKSGLPSDRFSAERTGGSVSTLTIQRTQQEDSAVYLCASSPAHGADLTYEQYFGPGTRLTVT.

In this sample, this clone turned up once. The CDR3 is CASSVGQGPYNEQFF. The CDR3 coding sequence is TGTGCCAGCAGCGTAGGGCAGGGGCCCTACAATGAGCAGTTCTTC. The J gene is TRBJ2-1, the V gene TRBV9; maybe TRBD1 (6 bases). The ends were cut back, 0 bases at V and 2 bases at J, with 9 bases in the middle. The CDR3 is made up of 15 amino acids. Germline CDR1 is SGDLS and CDR2 is YYNGEE.

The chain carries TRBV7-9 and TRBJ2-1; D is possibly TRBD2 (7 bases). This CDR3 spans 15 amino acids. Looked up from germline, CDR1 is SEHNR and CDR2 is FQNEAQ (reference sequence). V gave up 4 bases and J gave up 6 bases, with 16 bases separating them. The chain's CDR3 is CASSWLGGAPNEQFF. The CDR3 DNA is TGTGCCAGCAGCTGGTTGGGGGGGGCCCCCAATGAGCAGTTCTTC. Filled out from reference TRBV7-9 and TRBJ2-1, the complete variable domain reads DTGVSQNPRHKITKRGQNVTFRCDPISEHNRLYWYRQTLGQGPEFLTYFQNEAQLEKSRLLSDRFSAERPKGSFSTLEIQRTEQGDSAMYLCASSWLGGAPNEQFFGPGTRLTVL.